This T cell receptor beta chain was captured by sequencing in a study of shared T cell receptors in the human thymus. Looked up from germline, CDR1 is MRHNA and CDR2 is SNTAGT. Unmatched junction bases numbered 6, after V lost 2 bases and J lost 6 bases. This CDR3 has 14 amino acids. Sequenced by immunoSEQ multiplex PCR; TCRdb stores in-frame clones only, minus some. The sample contains about 380,000 clones, roughly 94% of which appear only once. Material: thymocytes. This chain links TRBV6-4 with TRBJ1-2; the match to TRBD1 covers 7 bases. The receptor comes from a human donor. CDR3 sequence (DNA): TGTGCCAGCAGTGACAAGTCGGGACAGCATGGCTACACCTTC. Translation: CASSDKSGQHGYTF.